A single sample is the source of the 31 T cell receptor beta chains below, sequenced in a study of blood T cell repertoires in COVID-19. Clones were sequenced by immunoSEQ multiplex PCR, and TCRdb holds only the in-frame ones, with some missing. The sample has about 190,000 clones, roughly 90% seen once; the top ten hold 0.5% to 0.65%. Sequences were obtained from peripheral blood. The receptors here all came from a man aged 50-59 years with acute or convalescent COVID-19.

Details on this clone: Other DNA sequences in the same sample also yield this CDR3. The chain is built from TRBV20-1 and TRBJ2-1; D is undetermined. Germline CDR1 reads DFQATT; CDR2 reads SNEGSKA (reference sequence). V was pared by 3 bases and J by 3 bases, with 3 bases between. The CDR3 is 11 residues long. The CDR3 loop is CSASSYNEQFF. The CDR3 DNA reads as TGCAGTGCTAGCAGCTACAATGAGCAGTTCTTC.

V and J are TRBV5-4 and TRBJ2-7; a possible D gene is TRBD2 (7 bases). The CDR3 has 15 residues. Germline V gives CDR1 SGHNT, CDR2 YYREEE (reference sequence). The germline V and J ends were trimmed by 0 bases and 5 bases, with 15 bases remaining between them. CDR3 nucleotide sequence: TGTGCCAGCAGCTTGGAGCCGGGGGGCTACAACGAGCAGTACTTC. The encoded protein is CASSLEPGGYNEQYF.

The CDR3 loop is CASSLDAAGGGQFF. The CDR3 DNA follows: TGCGCCAGCAGCTTGGACGCGGCGGGAGGGGGTCAGTTCTTC. The chain couples TRBV5-1 to TRBJ2-1; 9 nucleotides match TRBD2. From germline, CDR1 is SGHRS and CDR2 YFSETQ. V lost 0 bases and J lost 13; bases outside the gene matches: 8. This CDR3 has 14 residues.

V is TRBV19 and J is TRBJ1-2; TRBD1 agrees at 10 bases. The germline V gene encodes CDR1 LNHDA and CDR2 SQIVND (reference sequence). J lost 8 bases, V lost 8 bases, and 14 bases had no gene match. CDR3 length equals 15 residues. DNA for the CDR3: TGTGCCAGTCTCTCCCGGGACAGGGGTTCAGGAGGCTACACCTTC. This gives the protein CASLSRDRGSGGYTF. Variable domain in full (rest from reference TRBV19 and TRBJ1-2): DGGITQSPKYLFRKEGQNVTLSCEQNLNHDAMYWYRQDPGQGLRLIYYSQIVNDFQKGDIAEGYSVSREKKESFPLTVTSAQKNPTAFYLCASLSRDRGSGGYTFGSGTRLTVV.

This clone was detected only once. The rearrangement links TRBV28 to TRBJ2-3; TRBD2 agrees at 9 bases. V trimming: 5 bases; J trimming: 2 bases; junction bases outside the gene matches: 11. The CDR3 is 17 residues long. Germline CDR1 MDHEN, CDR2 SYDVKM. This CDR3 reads CASSVLGGRVPTDTQYF. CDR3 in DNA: TGTGCCAGCAGTGTCCTGGGCGGGAGGGTTCCCACAGATACGCAGTATTTT.

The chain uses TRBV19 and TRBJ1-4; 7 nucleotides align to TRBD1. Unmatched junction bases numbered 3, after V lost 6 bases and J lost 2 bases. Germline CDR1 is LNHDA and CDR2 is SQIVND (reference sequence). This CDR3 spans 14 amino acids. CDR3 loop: CASRPGGTNEKLFF. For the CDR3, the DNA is TGTGCCAGTAGACCAGGGGGGACTAATGAAAAACTGTTTTTT. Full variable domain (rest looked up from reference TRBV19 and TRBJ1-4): DGGITQSPKYLFRKEGQNVTLSCEQNLNHDAMYWYRQDPGQGLRLIYYSQIVNDFQKGDIAEGYSVSREKKESFPLTVTSAQKNPTAFYLCASRPGGTNEKLFFGSGTQLSVL.

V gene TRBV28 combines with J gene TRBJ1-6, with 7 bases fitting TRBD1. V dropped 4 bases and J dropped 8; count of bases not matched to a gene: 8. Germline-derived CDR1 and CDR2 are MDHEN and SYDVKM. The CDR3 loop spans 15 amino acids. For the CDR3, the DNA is TGTGCCAGCAGTTACAGGGGCTCGGCATATTCACCCCTCCACTTT. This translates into CASSYRGSAYSPLHF.

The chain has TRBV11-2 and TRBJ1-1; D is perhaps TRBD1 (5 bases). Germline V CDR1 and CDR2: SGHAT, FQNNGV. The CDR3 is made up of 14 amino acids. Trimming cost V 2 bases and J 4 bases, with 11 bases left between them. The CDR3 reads CASSLSHRPTEAFF. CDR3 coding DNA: TGTGCCAGCAGCTTATCCCACAGGCCCACTGAAGCTTTCTTT.

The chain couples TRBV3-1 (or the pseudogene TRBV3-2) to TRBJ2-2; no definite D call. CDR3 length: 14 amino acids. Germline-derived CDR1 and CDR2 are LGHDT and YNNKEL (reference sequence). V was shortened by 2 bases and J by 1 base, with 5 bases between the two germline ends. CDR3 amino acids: CASSQRLNTGELFF. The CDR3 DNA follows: TGTGCCAGCAGCCAACGACTGAACACCGGGGAGCTGTTTTTT.

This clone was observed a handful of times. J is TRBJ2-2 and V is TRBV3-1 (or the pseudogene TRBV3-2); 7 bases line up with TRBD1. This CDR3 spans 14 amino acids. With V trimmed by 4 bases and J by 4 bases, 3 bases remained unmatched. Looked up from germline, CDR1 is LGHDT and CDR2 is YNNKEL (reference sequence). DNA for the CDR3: TGTGCCAGCAGCCCCCGGGACAGCACCGGGGAGCTGTTTTTT. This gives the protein CASSPRDSTGELFF.

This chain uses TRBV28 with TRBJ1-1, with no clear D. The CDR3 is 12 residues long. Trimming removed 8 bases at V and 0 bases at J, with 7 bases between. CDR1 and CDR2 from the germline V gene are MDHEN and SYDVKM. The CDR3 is CASRLVNTEAFF. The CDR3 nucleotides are TGTGCCAGCCGATTAGTGAACACTGAAGCTTTCTTT.

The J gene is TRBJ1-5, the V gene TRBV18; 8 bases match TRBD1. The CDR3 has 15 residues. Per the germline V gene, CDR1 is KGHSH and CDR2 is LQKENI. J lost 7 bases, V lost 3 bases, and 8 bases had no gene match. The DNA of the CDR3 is TGTGCCAGCTCACCCCGGACAGGGCTAGGGCAGCCCCAGCATTTT. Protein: CASSPRTGLGQPQHF. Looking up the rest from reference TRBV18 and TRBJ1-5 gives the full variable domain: NAGVMQNPRHLVRRRGQEARLRCSPMKGHSHVYWYRQLPEEGLKFMVYLQKENIIDESGMPKERFSAEFPKEGPSILRIQQVVRGDSAAYFCASSPRTGLGQPQHFGDGTRLSIL.

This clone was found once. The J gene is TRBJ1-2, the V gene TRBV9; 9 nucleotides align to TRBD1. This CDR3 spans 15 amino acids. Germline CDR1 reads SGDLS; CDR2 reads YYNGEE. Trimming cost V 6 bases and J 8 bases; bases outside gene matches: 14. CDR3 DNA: TGTGCCAGCACCGGGGGACAGGGACGTGGGAGGGGCTACACCTTC. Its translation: CASTGGQGRGRGYTF.

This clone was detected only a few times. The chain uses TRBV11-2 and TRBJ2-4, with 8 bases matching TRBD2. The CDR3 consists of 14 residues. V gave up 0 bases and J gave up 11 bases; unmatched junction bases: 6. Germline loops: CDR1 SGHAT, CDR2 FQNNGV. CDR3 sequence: CASSLEAGVVVQYF. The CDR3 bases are TGTGCCAGCAGCTTAGAAGCGGGAGTAGTAGTTCAGTACTTC. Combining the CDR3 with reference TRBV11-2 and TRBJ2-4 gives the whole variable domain EAGVAQSPRYKIIEKRQSVAFWCNPISGHATLYWYQQILGQGPKLLIQFQNNGVVDDSQLPKDRFSAERLKGVDSTLKIQPAKLEDSAVYLCASSLEAGVVVQYFGAGTRLSVL.

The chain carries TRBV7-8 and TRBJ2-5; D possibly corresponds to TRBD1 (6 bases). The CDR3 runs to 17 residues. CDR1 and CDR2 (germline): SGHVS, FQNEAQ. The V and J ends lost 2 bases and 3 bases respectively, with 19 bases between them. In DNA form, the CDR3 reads TGTGCCAGCAGCTTAAGTCGTCGTGGGGGCCTCAAAGAGACCCAGTACTTC. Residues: CASSLSRRGGLKETQYF.

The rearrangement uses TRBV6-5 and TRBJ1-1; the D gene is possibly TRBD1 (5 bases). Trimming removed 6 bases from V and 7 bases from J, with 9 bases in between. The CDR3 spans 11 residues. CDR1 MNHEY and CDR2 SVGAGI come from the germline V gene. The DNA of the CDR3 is TGTGCCAGCAGCCGACAGAATGAAGCTTTCTTT. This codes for CASSRQNEAFF.

The CDR3 reads CASSLRKGAYEQYF. The DNA of the CDR3 is TGTGCCAGCAGTTTGCGAAAAGGAGCCTACGAGCAGTACTTC. The chain carries TRBV28 and TRBJ2-7; D gene ambiguous. The CDR3 runs to 14 residues. The V gene lost 3 bases and the J gene lost 2 bases, with 11 bases spanning the gap. Germline V gene lookup returns CDR1 MDHEN and CDR2 SYDVKM.

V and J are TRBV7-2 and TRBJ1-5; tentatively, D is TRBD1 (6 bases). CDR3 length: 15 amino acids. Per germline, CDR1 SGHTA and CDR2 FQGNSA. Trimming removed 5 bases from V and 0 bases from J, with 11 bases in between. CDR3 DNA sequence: TGTGCCAGCAGCCCGGACAGTCTTAGCAATCAGCCCCAGCATTTT. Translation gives CASSPDSLSNQPQHF. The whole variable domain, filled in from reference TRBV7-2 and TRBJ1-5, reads GAGVSQSPSNKVTEKGKDVELRCDPISGHTALYWYRQSLGQGLEFLIYFQGNSAPDKSGLPSDRFSAERTGGSVSTLTIQRTQQEDSAVYLCASSPDSLSNQPQHFGDGTRLSIL.

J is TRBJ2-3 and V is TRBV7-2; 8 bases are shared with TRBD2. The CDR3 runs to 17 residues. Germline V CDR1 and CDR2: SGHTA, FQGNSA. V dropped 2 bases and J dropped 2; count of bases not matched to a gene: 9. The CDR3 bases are TGTGCCAGCAGCTTAAGGGGGGGGACTAGAGACACAGATACGCAGTATTTT. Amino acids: CASSLRGGTRDTDTQYF. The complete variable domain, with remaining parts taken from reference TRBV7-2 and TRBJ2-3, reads GAGVSQSPSNKVTEKGKDVELRCDPISGHTALYWYRQSLGQGLEFLIYFQGNSAPDKSGLPSDRFSAERTGGSVSTLTIQRTQQEDSAVYLCASSLRGGTRDTDTQYFGPGTRLTVL.

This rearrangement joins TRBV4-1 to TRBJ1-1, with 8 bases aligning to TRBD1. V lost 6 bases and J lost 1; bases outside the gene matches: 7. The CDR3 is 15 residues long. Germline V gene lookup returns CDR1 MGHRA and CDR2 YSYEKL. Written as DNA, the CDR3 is TGCGCCAGCAGGCGCCCCGACAGGGGGAACACTGAAGCTTTCTTT. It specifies CASRRPDRGNTEAFF.

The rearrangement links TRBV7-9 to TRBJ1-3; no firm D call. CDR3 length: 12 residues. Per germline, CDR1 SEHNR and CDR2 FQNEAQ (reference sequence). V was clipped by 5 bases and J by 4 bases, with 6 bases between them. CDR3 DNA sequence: TGTGCCAGCAGCCCCTCCGGAAACACCATATATTTT. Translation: CASSPSGNTIYF.

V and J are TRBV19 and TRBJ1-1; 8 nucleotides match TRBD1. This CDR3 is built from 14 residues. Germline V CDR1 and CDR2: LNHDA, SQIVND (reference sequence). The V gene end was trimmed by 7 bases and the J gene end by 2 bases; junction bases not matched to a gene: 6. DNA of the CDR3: TGTGCCAGTACCCGGACAGGGCAAAACACTGAAGCTTTCTTT. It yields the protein CASTRTGQNTEAFF.

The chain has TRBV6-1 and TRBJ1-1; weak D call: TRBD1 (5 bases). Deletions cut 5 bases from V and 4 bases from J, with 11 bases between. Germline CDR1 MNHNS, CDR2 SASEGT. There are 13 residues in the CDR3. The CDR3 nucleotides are TGTGCCAGCAGTCACGACAGTGCCACTGAAGCTTTCTTT. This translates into CASSHDSATEAFF.

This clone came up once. The CDR3 region is CSVVLAPGTGELFF. The CDR3 coding sequence is TGCAGCGTTGTACTAGCGCCGGGTACCGGGGAGCTGTTTTTT. The chain is built from TRBV29-1 and TRBJ2-2, with 7 bases matching TRBD2. Germline values: CDR1 SQVTM, CDR2 ANQGSEA. The CDR3 is made up of 14 amino acids. The J segment lost 5 bases and the V segment lost 4 bases, leaving 7 bases of the junction unmatched.

CDR3 sequence (DNA): TGTGCCAGCAGCTGGGGACTAGCGGGAGGAGGGTACAATGAGCAGTTCTTC. It is translated as CASSWGLAGGGYNEQFF. This rearrangement joins TRBV7-2 to TRBJ2-1, with TRBD2 matching over 15 bases. V trimming: 4 bases; J trimming: 4 bases; junction bases outside the gene matches: 5. CDR3 length: 17 amino acids. The germline CDR1 and CDR2 sequences are SGHTA and FQGNSA.

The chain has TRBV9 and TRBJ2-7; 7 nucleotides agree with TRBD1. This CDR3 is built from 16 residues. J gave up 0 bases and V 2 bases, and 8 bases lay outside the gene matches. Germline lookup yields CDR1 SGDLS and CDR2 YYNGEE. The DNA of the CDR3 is TGTGCCAGCAGCGTGACCGGGACAGCCGACTCCTACGAGCAGTACTTC. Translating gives CASSVTGTADSYEQYF.

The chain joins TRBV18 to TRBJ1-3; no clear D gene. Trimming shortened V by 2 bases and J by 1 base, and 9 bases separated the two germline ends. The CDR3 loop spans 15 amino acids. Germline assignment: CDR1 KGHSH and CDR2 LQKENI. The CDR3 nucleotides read TGTGCCAGCTCACCATCCTCGGGTTCTGGAAACACCATATATTTT. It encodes CASSPSSGSGNTIYF.

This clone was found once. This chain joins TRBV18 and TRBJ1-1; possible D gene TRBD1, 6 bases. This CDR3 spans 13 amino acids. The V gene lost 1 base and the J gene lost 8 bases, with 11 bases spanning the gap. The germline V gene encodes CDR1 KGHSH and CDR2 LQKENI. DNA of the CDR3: TGTGCCAGCTCACCACAGGGGACAAGGGAAGCTTTCTTT. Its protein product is CASSPQGTREAFF.

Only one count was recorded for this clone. The CDR3 loop is CASSPTSNRVGSYNEQFF. CDR3 nucleotide sequence: TGTGCCAGCTCACCTACCTCCAACAGGGTTGGATCCTACAATGAGCAGTTCTTC. The chain recombines TRBV18 with TRBJ2-1, with D possibly matching TRBD1 (6 bases). Germline CDR1 is KGHSH and CDR2 is LQKENI. There are 18 residues in the CDR3. The V gene lost 3 bases and the J gene lost 1 base, with 19 bases spanning the gap.

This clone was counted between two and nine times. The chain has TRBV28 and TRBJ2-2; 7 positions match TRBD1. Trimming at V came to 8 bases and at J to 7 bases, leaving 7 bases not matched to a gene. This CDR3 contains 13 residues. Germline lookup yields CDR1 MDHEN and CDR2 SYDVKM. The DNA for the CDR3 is TGTGCCAGCGGGGACAGCCTGGTCGGGGAGCTGTTTTTT. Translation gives CASGDSLVGELFF.

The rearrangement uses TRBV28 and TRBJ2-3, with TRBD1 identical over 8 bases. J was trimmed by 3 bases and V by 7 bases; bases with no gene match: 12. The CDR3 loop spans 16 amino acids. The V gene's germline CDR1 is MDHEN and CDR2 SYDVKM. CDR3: CASNPWTGRQTDTQYF. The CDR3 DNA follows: TGTGCCAGCAATCCGTGGACAGGGCGGCAGACAGATACGCAGTATTTT.